The T cell receptor beta chain described here comes from a study of shared T cell receptors in the human thymus. Assay used: immunoSEQ multiplex PCR; TCRdb lists only in-frame clones, some missing. The top ten clones hold just under 0.0095% of a sample with hundreds of thousands of clones, 87% of them seen once. This CDR3 region has 15 residues. CDR1 and CDR2 from the germline V gene are SGHRS and YFSETQ. For this clone: Relative to the germline gene, one junction end is altered; a read error may explain this. Other DNA sequences in this sample translate to the same CDR3.

These data are also associated with another study on human thymus T cells. That work contributes: There were highly overlapping thymic repertoires among unrelated individuals, as related research reported.

Sequencing input: thymocytes. The genes are TRBV5-1 and TRBJ1-2, with D maybe TRBD1 (6 bases). The TCR originated in a boy younger than two with a congenital heart defect. In DNA, the CDR3 is TGCGCCAGCAGCGCGGAACAGGGTAAAGACTACGGCTACACCTTC. Protein product: CASSAEQGKDYGYTF.